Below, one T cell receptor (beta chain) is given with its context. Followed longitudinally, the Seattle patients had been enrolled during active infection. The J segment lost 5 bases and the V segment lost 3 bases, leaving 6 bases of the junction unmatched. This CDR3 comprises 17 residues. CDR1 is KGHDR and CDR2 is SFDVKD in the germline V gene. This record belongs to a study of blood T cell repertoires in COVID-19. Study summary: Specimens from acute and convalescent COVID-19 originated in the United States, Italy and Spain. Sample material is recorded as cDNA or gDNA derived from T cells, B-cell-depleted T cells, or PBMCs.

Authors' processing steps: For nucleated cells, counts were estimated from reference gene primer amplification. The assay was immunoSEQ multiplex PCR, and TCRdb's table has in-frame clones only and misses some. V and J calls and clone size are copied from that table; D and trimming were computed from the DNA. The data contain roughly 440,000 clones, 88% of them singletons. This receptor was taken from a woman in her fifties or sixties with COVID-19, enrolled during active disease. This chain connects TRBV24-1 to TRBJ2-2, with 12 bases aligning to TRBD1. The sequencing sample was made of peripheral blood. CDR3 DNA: TGTGCCACCAGTGATCCCGCGGGACAGGGGGCGACCGGGGAGCTGTTTTTT. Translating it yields CATSDPAGQGATGELFF.